A single T cell receptor (beta chain) is shown here with its context. Antigen specificity is unknown. This specimen comes from a study of cytomegalovirus exposure and HLA in healthy donors. The PCR contained 60 Vbeta and 13 Jbeta primers. The table came from immunoSEQ multiplex PCR; TCRdb's copy has only in-frame clones and leaves some out. The table lists 30,000 to 45,000 clones, about half of them singletons, with 6.2% in the top ten. In germline, CDR1 is MDHEN, CDR2 SYDVKM. The CDR3 is made up of 12 amino acids. The V end was cut by 9 bases, the J end by 0 bases, with 9 bases between. Whole-study findings and limits: Differences between HLA loci emerged in a later analysis of TCR association rates, with DRB1 most and HLA-C fewest.

The sequenced material came from PBMCs. The TCR originated in a woman between 35 and 50 years old in good health and CMV-seropositive. This sequence joins TRBV28 and TRBJ2-7; perhaps TRBD1 as D (6 bases). This chain's CDR3 is CARGQDSYEQYF. The CDR3 coding sequence is TGTGCCAGGGGACAAGACTCCTACGAGCAGTACTTC.